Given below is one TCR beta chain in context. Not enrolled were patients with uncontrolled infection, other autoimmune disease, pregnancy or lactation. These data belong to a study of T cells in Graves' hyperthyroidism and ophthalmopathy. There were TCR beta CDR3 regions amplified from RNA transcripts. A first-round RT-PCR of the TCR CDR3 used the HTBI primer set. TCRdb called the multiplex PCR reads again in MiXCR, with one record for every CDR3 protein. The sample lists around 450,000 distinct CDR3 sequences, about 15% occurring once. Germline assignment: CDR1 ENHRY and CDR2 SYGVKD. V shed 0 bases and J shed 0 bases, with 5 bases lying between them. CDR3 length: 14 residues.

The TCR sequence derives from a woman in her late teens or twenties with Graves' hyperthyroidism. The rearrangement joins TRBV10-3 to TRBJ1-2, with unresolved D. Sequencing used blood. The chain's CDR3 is CAISESPSNYGYTF. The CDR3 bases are TGTGCCATCAGTGAGTCCCCATCTAACTATGGCTACACCTTC.